The entry below gives a single T cell receptor beta chain sequence along with its context. The sample comes from a study of blood T cell repertoires in COVID-19. Study as a whole: COVID-19 samples from acute and convalescent phases originated in the United States, Italy and Spain.

This table comes from immunoSEQ multiplex PCR, and its TCRdb copy is limited to in-frame clones, with some not included. The sample has 140,000 or so clones; 84% are singletons. This receptor was taken from a human donor in a cohort sampled during active COVID-19. The sample was peripheral blood.

CDR3 nucleotides: TGTGCCAGTAGTACTCCGCCAGGCCCTAGCACAGATACGCAGTATTTT. Protein sequence: CASSTPPGPSTDTQYF. This chain links TRBV19 with TRBJ2-3, with unresolved D. With 4 bases removed from V and 0 bases from J, the gap between germline ends came to 14 bases. The CDR3 loop spans 16 amino acids. Germline CDR1 is LNHDA and CDR2 is SQIVND (reference sequence).